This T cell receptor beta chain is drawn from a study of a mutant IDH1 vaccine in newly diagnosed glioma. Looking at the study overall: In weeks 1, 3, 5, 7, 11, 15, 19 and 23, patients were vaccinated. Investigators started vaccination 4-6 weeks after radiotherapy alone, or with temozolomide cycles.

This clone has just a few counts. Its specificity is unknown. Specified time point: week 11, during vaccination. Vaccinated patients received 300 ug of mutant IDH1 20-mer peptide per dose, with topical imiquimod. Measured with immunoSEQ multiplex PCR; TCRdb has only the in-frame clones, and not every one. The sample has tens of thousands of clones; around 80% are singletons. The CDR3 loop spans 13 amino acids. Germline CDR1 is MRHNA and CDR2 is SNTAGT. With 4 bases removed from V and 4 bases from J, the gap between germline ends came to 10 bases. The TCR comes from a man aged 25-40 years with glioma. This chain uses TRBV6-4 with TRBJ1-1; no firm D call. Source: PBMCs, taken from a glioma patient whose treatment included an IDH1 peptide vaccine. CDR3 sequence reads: CASSGGPGTEAFF. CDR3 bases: TGTGCCAGCAGTGGAGGGCCTGGCACTGAAGCTTTCTTT.